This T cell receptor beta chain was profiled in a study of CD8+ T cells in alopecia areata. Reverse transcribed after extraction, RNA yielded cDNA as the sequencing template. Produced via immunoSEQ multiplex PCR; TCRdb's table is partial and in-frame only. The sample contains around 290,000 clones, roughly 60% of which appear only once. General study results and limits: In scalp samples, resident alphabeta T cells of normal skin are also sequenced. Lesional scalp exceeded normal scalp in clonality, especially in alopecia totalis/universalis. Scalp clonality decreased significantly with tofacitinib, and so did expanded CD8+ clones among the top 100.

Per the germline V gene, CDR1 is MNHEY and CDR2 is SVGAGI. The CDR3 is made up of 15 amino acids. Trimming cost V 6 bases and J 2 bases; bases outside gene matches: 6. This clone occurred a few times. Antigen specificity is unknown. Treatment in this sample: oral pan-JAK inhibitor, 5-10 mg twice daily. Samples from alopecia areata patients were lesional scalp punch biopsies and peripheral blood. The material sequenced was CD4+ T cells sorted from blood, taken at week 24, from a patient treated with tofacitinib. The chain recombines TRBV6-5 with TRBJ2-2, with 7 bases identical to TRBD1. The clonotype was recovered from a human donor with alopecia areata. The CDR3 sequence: CASRRTGYNTGELFF. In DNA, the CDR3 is TGTGCCAGCAGACGGACAGGTTACAACACCGGGGAGCTGTTTTTT.